The 28 T cell receptor beta chains below were found in one sample sequenced in a study of cytomegalovirus exposure and HLA in healthy donors. With 60 Vbeta and 13 Jbeta primers, the PCR was carried out. Sequenced by immunoSEQ multiplex PCR; TCRdb stores in-frame clones only, minus some. The table has fewer than 80,000 clones, more than 70% seen once. The sample comprised PBMCs. These TCRs come from a woman aged 25 to 45 in good health and CMV-seronegative.

This chain connects TRBV2 to TRBJ2-1; the match to TRBD1 covers 7 bases. Germline loops: CDR1 SNHLY, CDR2 FYNNEI. CDR3 length: 15 residues. The trim removed 4 bases at V and 1 base at J, leaving 4 bases unmatched. DNA of the CDR3: TGTGCCAGCAGTGGACAGGGCACTTCCTACAATGAGCAGTTCTTC. This encodes CASSGQGTSYNEQFF.

For the CDR3, the DNA is TGTGCCAGCAGTGAAGACCCCCGGCCGGGGGGCTACACCTTC. Translated, it gives CASSEDPRPGGYTF. The chain links TRBV6-5 to TRBJ1-2; D call uncertain. Germline assignment: CDR1 MNHEY and CDR2 SVGAGI. The ends were cut back, 5 bases at V and 8 bases at J, with 18 bases in the middle. The CDR3 extends over 14 amino acids.

This clone was counted a few times. This chain joins TRBV7-7 and TRBJ2-5; tentatively, D is TRBD2 (5 bases). Trimming pared 5 bases from V and 7 bases from J, leaving 23 bases between. CDR1 is SSHAT, CDR2 FNYEAQ, per germline (reference sequence). There are 16 residues in the CDR3. The CDR3 protein is CASSDLKSRTAGTQYF. The CDR3 coding sequence is TGTGCCAGCAGCGACCTTAAGAGTCGGACCGCGGGGACCCAGTACTTC.

This clone was found a few times. The V and J genes are TRBV6-1 and TRBJ1-5, with TRBD1 identical over 8 bases. The CDR3 totals 15 residues. V shed 8 bases and J 2 bases; nucleotides not matched to a gene: 8. Germline V gene sequence: CDR1 MNHNS, CDR2 SASEGT. The DNA of the CDR3 is TGTGCCAGCTGGACAGGGAGTTCGGGCAATCAGCCCCAGCATTTT. Translating gives CASWTGSSGNQPQHF.

J is TRBJ2-1 and V is TRBV7-9, with a possible D match to TRBD1 (6 bases). V was shortened by 5 bases and J by 2 bases, with 25 bases between the two germline ends. Germline V gives CDR1 SEHNR, CDR2 FQNEAQ (reference sequence). The CDR3 has 19 residues. CDR3 protein: CASSRRVSGQGPTYNEQFF. CDR3 bases: TGTGCCAGCAGCCGTAGAGTCTCGGGTCAGGGGCCTACCTACAATGAGCAGTTCTTC.

The genes are TRBV19 and TRBJ2-3; tentatively, D is TRBD1 (6 bases). The ends were cut back, 1 base at V and 7 bases at J, with 12 bases in the middle. The CDR3 has 14 amino acids. Germline V gene sequence: CDR1 LNHDA, CDR2 SQIVND (reference sequence). This CDR3 is CASSIGKTGHTQYF. The CDR3 DNA reads as TGTGCCAGTAGTATAGGAAAGACAGGTCATACGCAGTATTTT.

CDR3 sequence reads: CASSLSGTSGRAIETQYF. The CDR3 DNA sequence: TGCGCCAGCAGCTTGTCGGGCACTAGCGGGAGGGCCATAGAGACCCAGTACTTC. The genes are TRBV5-1 and TRBJ2-5, with 13 positions matching TRBD2. Per the germline V gene, CDR1 is SGHRS and CDR2 is YFSETQ. V lost 1 base and J lost 4; bases outside the gene matches: 10. The CDR3 has 18 residues.

CDR3 protein: CASSYRGGGNTIYF. CDR3 nucleotides: TGTGCCAGCAGTTACAGAGGGGGTGGAAACACCATATATTTT. The chain couples TRBV6-5 to TRBJ1-3; a possible D gene is TRBD1 (6 bases). The CDR3 length is 14 residues. Trimming left V 2 bases short and J 3 bases short, with 8 bases between. CDR1 and CDR2 from the germline V gene are MNHEY and SVGAGI.

V usage is TRBV6-5 and J usage is TRBJ1-1; 7 nucleotides agree with TRBD1. Germline V gene lookup returns CDR1 MNHEY and CDR2 SVGAGI. V was pared by 2 bases and J by 7 bases, with 10 bases of the junction left unmatched. The CDR3 is made up of 15 amino acids. The CDR3 reads CASSYPGTASNEAFF. Written as DNA, the CDR3 is TGTGCCAGCAGTTACCCGGGGACAGCTTCAAATGAAGCTTTCTTT.

The chain uses TRBV19 and TRBJ2-5, with D possibly TRBD1 on 6 matching bases. CDR1 and CDR2 (germline): LNHDA, SQIVND (reference sequence). The CDR3 has 13 amino acids. Between the trimmed V and J ends, which lost 7 bases and 2 bases, there was a span of 11 bases. In nucleotides, the CDR3 is TGTGCCAGTACCCGGACAGTGCAAGAGACCCAGTACTTC. This translates into CASTRTVQETQYF. The whole variable domain, remainder taken from reference TRBV19 and TRBJ2-5, is DGGITQSPKYLFRKEGQNVTLSCEQNLNHDAMYWYRQDPGQGLRLIYYSQIVNDFQKGDIAEGYSVSREKKESFPLTVTSAQKNPTAFYLCASTRTVQETQYFGPGTRLLVL.

V usage is TRBV19 and J usage is TRBJ1-1; D might be TRBD1 (5 bases). Germline assignment: CDR1 LNHDA and CDR2 SQIVND (reference sequence). There are 13 residues in the CDR3. V lost 10 bases to trimming and J lost 1 base, with 13 bases between them. The CDR3 sequence: CATHTTGNTEAFF. The CDR3 DNA follows: TGTGCCACCCACACCACAGGGAACACTGAAGCTTTCTTT.

This clone was seen more than once but under ten times. The gene calls are TRBV5-5 and TRBJ2-5; 8 bases fit TRBD2. V dropped 4 bases and J dropped 2; count of bases not matched to a gene: 10. The germline gives CDR1 SGHKS, CDR2 YYEKEE (reference sequence). There are 16 residues in the CDR3. Written as DNA, the CDR3 is TGTGCCAGCAGCACAAGCCCGACTAGCGTGCAAGAGACCCAGTACTTC. Encoded protein: CASSTSPTSVQETQYF.

The chain recombines TRBV5-1 with TRBJ2-3; D remains unclear. Germline CDR1 is SGHRS and CDR2 is YFSETQ. V was pared by 7 bases and J by 0 bases, with 12 bases between. The CDR3 is 14 amino acids. The DNA for the CDR3 is TGCGCCAGCTCTTTAATACTTAGCACAGATACGCAGTATTTT. This translates into CASSLILSTDTQYF.

The chain carries TRBV2 and TRBJ2-3; TRBD2 aligns across 10 bases. V lost 3 bases and J lost 3; bases outside the gene matches: 6. This CDR3 is 16 amino acids long. Germline values: CDR1 SNHLY, CDR2 FYNNEI. In DNA, the CDR3 is TGTGCCAGCAGTGATAACCTAGCGGGAGTTACAGATACGCAGTATTTT. Translation: CASSDNLAGVTDTQYF.

This clone was picked up a small number of times. This chain links TRBV28 with TRBJ1-4; TRBD1 might be the D (5 bases). Trimming pared 5 bases from V and 8 bases from J, leaving 21 bases between. Germline V lookup: CDR1 MDHEN, CDR2 SYDVKM. This CDR3 is 16 amino acids long. The chain's CDR3 is CASSRHNGYKGEKLFF. CDR3 coding DNA: TGTGCCAGCAGTCGACATAACGGTTATAAGGGGGAAAAACTGTTTTTT.

V and J are TRBV19 and TRBJ1-1; 7 nucleotides align to TRBD1. J was trimmed by 4 bases and V by 3 bases; bases with no gene match: 2. The CDR3 contains 13 residues. Germline CDR1 LNHDA, CDR2 SQIVND (reference sequence). The CDR3 nucleotides read TGTGCCAGTAGTATCGACAGGGTCACTGAAGCTTTCTTT. Translated: CASSIDRVTEAFF.

This clone came up once. The chain has TRBV6-6 and TRBJ1-1; D not certain. This CDR3 contains 15 residues. The V end lost 0 bases, the J end lost 1 base, and 9 bases lay between the germline ends. Germline values: CDR1 MNHNY, CDR2 SVGAGI (reference sequence). CDR3 DNA sequence: TGTGCCAGCAGTTACTCGAGTCCGCAGAACACTGAAGCTTTCTTT. The encoded protein is CASSYSSPQNTEAFF.

The gene calls are TRBV27 and TRBJ2-1; TRBD1 matches 8 bases. Germline V lookup: CDR1 MNHEY, CDR2 SMNVEV (reference sequence). The J segment lost 1 base and the V segment lost 8 bases, leaving 10 bases of the junction unmatched. This CDR3 contains 16 residues. CDR3 nucleotide sequence: TGTGCCAGCCGGACAGGGAGCCTACGATCCTACAATGAGCAGTTCTTC. Its translation is CASRTGSLRSYNEQFF.

The chain links TRBV5-1 to TRBJ1-1, with 12 bases that match TRBD1. Germline-derived CDR1 and CDR2 are SGHRS and YFSETQ. Losses at the gene ends were 2 bases for V and 0 bases for J; bases not matched to a gene: 8. CDR3 length equals 18 residues. CDR3 sequence (DNA): TGCGCCAGCAGCTTTTTACCCGGGACAGGGGGCCTGAACACTGAAGCTTTCTTT. Its protein product is CASSFLPGTGGLNTEAFF.

The chain links TRBV14 to TRBJ1-1; possibly TRBD1 for D (6 bases). This CDR3 contains 13 residues. Per the germline V gene, CDR1 is SGHDN and CDR2 is FVKESK. Trimming left V 7 bases short and J 1 base short, with 10 bases between. CDR3 region: CASTLTGNTEAFF. For the CDR3, the DNA is TGTGCCAGCACCCTGACAGGGAACACTGAAGCTTTCTTT.

Only one count was recorded for this clone. The V and J genes are TRBV28 and TRBJ2-3, with D perhaps TRBD1 (6 bases). Germline CDR1 reads MDHEN; CDR2 reads SYDVKM. The CDR3 loop spans 16 amino acids. V was trimmed by 0 bases and J by 0 bases, leaving 10 bases between them. This CDR3 is CASSLWERGSTDTQYF. Here the CDR3 DNA reads TGTGCCAGCAGTTTATGGGAGAGGGGGAGCACAGATACGCAGTATTTT.

The V gene is TRBV11-2, the J gene TRBJ1-3; TRBD1 agrees at 8 bases. The junction had 7 bases not matched to a gene; V was cut back by 5 bases and J by 10 bases. This CDR3 is 13 amino acids long. Germline V gene lookup returns CDR1 SGHAT and CDR2 FQNNGV. CDR3 DNA sequence: TGTGCCAGCAGCCAGAGGACAGGGTTAACCATATATTTT. Translated, it gives CASSQRTGLTIYF. The full variable domain, completed using reference TRBV11-2 and TRBJ1-3, is EAGVAQSPRYKIIEKRQSVAFWCNPISGHATLYWYQQILGQGPKLLIQFQNNGVVDDSQLPKDRFSAERLKGVDSTLKIQPAKLEDSAVYLCASSQRTGLTIYFGEGSWLTVV.

V is TRBV9 and J is TRBJ1-3, with D possibly TRBD1 on 5 matching bases. The CDR3 spans 17 residues. Germline assignment: CDR1 SGDLS and CDR2 YYNGEE. Trimming shortened V by 4 bases and J by 4 bases, and 21 bases separated the two germline ends. In DNA form, the CDR3 reads TGTGCCAGCAGCTCCAGGGTTGCGGGATCCTCGGGAAACACCATATATTTT. Its translation is CASSSRVAGSSGNTIYF. Using reference TRBV9 and TRBJ1-3 for the parts outside the CDR3, the full variable domain is DSGVTQTPKHLITATGQRVTLRCSPRSGDLSVYWYQQSLDQGLQFLIQYYNGEERAKGNILERFSAQQFPDLHSELNLSSLELGDSALYFCASSSRVAGSSGNTIYFGEGSWLTVV.

The gene calls are TRBV27 and TRBJ1-1; 7 bases are a match to TRBD1. Germline loops: CDR1 MNHEY, CDR2 SMNVEV (reference sequence). CDR3 size: 17 residues. The trim removed 4 bases at V and 0 bases at J, leaving 11 bases unmatched. The chain's CDR3 is CASSSVGTEHMNTEAFF. The CDR3 nucleotides are TGTGCCAGCAGTTCAGTAGGGACAGAACACATGAACACTGAAGCTTTCTTT.

The J gene is TRBJ2-7, the V gene TRBV28, with no clear D. CDR1 and CDR2 (germline): MDHEN, SYDVKM. The V end was cut by 2 bases, the J end by 4 bases, with 3 bases between. The CDR3 totals 11 residues. CDR3: CASSLLYEQYF. The CDR3 region has the DNA TGTGCCAGCAGTTTACTATACGAGCAGTACTTC.

V is TRBV7-9 and J is TRBJ2-7; 11 nucleotides align to TRBD2. Germline lookup yields CDR1 SEHNR and CDR2 FQNEAQ (reference sequence). This CDR3 has 15 residues. V trimming: 5 bases; J trimming: 4 bases; junction bases outside the gene matches: 7. The CDR3 sequence: CASSLTSGRGYEQYF. The CDR3 DNA sequence: TGTGCCAGCAGCCTCACTAGCGGGAGAGGATACGAGCAGTACTTC.

The rearrangement uses TRBV7-2 and TRBJ2-2; 9 positions match TRBD2. CDR1 and CDR2 from the germline V gene are SGHTA and FQGNSA. The ends lost 2 bases at V and 8 bases at J; junction bases unmatched: 9. The CDR3 runs to 16 residues. As DNA, the CDR3 is TGTGCCAGCAGCTTATTTGGGACTAGCCCTATGGGGGAGCTGTTTTTT. Translation gives CASSLFGTSPMGELFF.

The chain couples TRBV6-6 to TRBJ2-1, with a weak D call TRBD1 (5 bases). The CDR3 is 16 amino acids. Germline V gene sequence: CDR1 MNHNY, CDR2 SVGAGI (reference sequence). V was pared by 0 bases and J by 6 bases, with 15 bases between. The CDR3 loop is CASSYSFQGRVNEQFF. CDR3 nucleotides: TGTGCCAGCAGTTACTCGTTCCAGGGCCGGGTCAATGAGCAGTTCTTC.